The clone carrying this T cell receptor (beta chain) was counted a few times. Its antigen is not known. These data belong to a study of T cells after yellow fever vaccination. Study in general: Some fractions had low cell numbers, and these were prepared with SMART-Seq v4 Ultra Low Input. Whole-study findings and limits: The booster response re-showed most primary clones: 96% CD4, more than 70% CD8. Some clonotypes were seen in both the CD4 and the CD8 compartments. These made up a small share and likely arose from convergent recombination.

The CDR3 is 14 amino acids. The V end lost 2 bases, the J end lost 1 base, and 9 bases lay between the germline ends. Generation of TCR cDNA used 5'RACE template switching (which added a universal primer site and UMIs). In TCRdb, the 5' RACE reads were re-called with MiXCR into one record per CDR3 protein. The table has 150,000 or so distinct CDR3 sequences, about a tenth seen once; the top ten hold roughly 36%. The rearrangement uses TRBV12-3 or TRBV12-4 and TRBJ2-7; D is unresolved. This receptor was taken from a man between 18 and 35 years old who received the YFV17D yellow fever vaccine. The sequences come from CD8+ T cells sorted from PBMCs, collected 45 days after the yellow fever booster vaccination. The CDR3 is CASSLFGNSYEQYF. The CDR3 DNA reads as TGTGCCAGCAGTTTATTTGGGAATTCCTACGAGCAGTACTTC.